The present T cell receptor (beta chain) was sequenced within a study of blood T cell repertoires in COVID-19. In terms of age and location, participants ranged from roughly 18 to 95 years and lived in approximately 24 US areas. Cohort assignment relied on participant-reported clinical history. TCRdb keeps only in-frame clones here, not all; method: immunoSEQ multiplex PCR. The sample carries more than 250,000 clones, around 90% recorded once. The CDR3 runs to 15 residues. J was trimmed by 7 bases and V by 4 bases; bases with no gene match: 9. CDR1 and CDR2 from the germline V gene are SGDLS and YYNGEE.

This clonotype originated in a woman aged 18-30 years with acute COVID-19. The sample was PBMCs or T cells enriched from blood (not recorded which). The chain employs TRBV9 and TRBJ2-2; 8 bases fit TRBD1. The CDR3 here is CASSIRQGYGGELFF. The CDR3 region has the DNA TGTGCCAGCAGCATAAGACAGGGGTACGGCGGGGAGCTGTTTTTT.